This T cell receptor beta chain originates from a study of T-cell reconstitution after alpha-beta-depleted transplantation in children (dated by TCRdb to the mid-2010s). For the study in its entirety: The study quantitatively tracked T-cell immune reconstitution after TCRalphabeta/CD19-depleted allogeneic hematopoietic cell transplantation in children using TCR repertoire profiling. Paper-wide results and their limitations: In some patients, the high TCRbeta diversity seen at day 60 was put down to recipient T cells and intrathymic progenitors that had survived conditioning. The apparently early alphabetaT-cell count recovery about two months after transplant was reportedly dependent on only several hundred rapidly expanded clones derived from non-depleted graft cells. Over the following months the frequencies of hyperexpanded clones went down, and after one year T-cell counts and TCRbeta diversity were mostly credited to newly produced T cells.

V is pared back by 4 bases and J by 9 bases, with 19 bases lying between the germline termini. The germline V gene provides CDR1 LGHNA and CDR2 YSLEER. The CDR3 contains 15 residues, cysteine and phenylalanine counted. Left in the record is the CDR3 DNA by itself, 45 bases read in frame from the first base. This clonotype was seen only a few times. The target of this receptor is not known. The input lacks base qualities; no much larger clone sits a single base away. The treatment or condition label, as the study defines it: allogeneic hematopoietic cell transplantation with graft depleted of TCRalphabeta T cells and CD19 B cells. The children who served as transplant recipients had been given grafts of TCRalphabeta/CD19-depleted allogeneic hematopoietic cells. Receptors were amplified or captured by PCR. TCRdb shows the sequencer as Illumina HiSeq 2500. To normalize quantification of the TCRbeta repertoire, the TCR libraries were built with molecular barcoding that relied on unique molecular identifiers. The public reads were quality trimmed at Q25 with fastp and then assembled into clones with MiXCR by TCRdb, keeping productive beta chains. Records with the same CDR3 protein are collapsed into one entry carrying the most frequent genes and DNA. For this sample there are about 350,000 distinct CDR3 sequences; roughly 15% appear just once. The ten largest clones add up to about 41% of the sample.

This specimen consisted of PBMCs, mostly from graft donor cells, obtained 360 days after TCRalphabeta/CD19-depleted stem cell transplant. This receptor was obtained from a male patient aged 2 to 10 who had a stem cell transplant for acute lymphoblastic leukemia, so the T cells may come from the graft donor. The sequence links TRBV4-3 to TRBJ2-1; TRBD2 is a weak D gene call, 6 bases matching. The encoded CDR3 is CASSPLTGGKGEQFF. The sequenced DNA: TGCGCCAGCAGCCCCCTGACCGGGGGTAAGGGTGAGCAGTTCTTC.